This paragraph reports one T cell receptor beta chain. This sample was included in a study of CD8+CD57+ T cells in acquired aplastic anemia. The template used for profiling TCR beta VDJ and CDR3 was genomic DNA. TCRdb itself ran the reads through MiXCR, one entry per CDR3 protein. The data contain about 180,000 distinct CDR3 sequences, 63% of them singletons. V lost 7 bases, J lost 2 bases, and 6 bases lay in between. Germline loops: CDR1 SQVTM, CDR2 ANQGSEA. The CDR3 length is 10 residues. Patients selected for sequencing had displayed CD8+CD57+ cell expansion by flow cytometry. What was sequenced was sorted CD4+, CD8+, or CD8+CD57+ T cells (not recorded which) from PBMCs. This chain connects TRBV29-1 to TRBJ2-7; D is unclear. This clonotype originated in a human donor with aplastic anemia. The CDR3 DNA reads as TGCAGCGAGTTCCCCTACGAGCAGTACTTC. It encodes CSEFPYEQYF.